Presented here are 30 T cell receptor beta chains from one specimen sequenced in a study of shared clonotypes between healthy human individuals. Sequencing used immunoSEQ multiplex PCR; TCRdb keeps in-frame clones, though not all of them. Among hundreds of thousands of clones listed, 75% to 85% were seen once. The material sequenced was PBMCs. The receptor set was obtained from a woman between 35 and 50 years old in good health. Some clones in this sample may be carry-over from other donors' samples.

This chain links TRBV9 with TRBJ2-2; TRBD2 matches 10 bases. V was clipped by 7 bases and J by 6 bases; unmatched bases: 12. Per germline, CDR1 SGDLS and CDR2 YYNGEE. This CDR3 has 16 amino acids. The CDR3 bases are TGTGCCAGCGGAGCGGGAGGGCCGGTGATGGCCGGGGAGCTGTTTTTT. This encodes CASGAGGPVMAGELFF.

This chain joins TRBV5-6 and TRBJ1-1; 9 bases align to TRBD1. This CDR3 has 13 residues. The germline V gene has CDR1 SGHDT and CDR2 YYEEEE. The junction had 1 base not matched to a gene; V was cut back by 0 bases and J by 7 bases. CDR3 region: CASSLGTGVEAFF. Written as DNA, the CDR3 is TGTGCCAGCAGCTTGGGGACAGGGGTTGAAGCTTTCTTT.

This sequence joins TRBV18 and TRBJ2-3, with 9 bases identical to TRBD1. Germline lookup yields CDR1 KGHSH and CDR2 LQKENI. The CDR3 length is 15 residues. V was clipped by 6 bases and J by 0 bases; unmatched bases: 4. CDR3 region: CASSQGTGSTDTQYF. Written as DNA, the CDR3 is TGTGCCAGCTCTCAGGGGACAGGGAGCACAGATACGCAGTATTTT.

Here the CDR3 DNA reads TGTGCCAGCAGCCCACCCTTGGCGGGTTTAGGTAGTGGCGAGCAGTACTTC. This gives the protein CASSPPLAGLGSGEQYF. The chain employs TRBV5-4 and TRBJ2-7; tentatively, D is TRBD2 (5 bases). V lost 4 bases to trimming and J lost 6 bases, with 26 bases between them. This CDR3 has 17 residues. Germline V gene data show CDR1 as SGHNT and CDR2 as YYREEE (reference sequence).

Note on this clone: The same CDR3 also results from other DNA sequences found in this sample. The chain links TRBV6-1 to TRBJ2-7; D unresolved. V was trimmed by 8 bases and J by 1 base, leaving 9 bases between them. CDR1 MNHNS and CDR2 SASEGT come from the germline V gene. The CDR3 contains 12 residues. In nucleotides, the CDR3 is TGTGCCAGCGGAGACGTATCCTACGAGCAGTACTTC. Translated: CASGDVSYEQYF.

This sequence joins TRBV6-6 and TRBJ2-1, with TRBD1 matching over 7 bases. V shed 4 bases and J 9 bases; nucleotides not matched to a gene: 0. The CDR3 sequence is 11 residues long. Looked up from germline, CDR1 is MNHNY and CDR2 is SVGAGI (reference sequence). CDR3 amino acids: CASSWTGEQFF. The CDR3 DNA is TGTGCCAGCAGTTGGACAGGTGAGCAGTTCTTC.

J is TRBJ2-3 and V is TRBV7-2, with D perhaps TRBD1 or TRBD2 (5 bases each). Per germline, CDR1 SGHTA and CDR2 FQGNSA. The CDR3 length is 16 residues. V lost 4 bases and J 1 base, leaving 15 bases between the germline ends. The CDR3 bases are TGTGCCAGCAGCTCACTCGGGGCGCATGGCACAGATACGCAGTATTTT. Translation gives CASSSLGAHGTDTQYF.

The CDR3: CASSQDQGLNEQFF. CDR3 nucleotide sequence: TGCGCCAGCAGCCAAGATCAGGGGTTGAATGAGCAGTTCTTC. The chain recombines TRBV4-3 with TRBJ2-1; weak D call: TRBD1 (6 bases). Between the trimmed V and J ends, which lost 0 bases and 7 bases, there was a span of 10 bases. CDR1 and CDR2 from the germline V gene are LGHNA and YSLEER. The CDR3 is made up of 14 amino acids.

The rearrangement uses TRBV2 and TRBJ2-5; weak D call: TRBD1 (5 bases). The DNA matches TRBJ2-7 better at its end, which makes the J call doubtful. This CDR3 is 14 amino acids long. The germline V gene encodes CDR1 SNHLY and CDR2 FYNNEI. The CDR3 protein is CASRQRQSTYEQYF. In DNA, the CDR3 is TGTGCCAGCAGGCAAAGACAGTCCACCTACGAGCAGTACTTC.

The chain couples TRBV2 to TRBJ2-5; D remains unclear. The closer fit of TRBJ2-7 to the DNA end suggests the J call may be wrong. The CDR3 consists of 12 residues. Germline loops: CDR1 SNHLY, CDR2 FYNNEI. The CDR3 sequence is CATQAPSYEQYF. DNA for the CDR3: TGTGCCACCCAGGCACCTTCCTACGAGCAGTACTTC.

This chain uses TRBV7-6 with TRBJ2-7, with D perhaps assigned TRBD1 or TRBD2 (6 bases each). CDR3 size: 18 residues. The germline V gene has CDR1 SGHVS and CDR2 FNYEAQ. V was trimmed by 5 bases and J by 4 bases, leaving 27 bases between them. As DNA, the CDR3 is TGTGCCAGCAGCCTAGGAATAGAGGGGGGCGCGGTACCTTACGAGCAGTACTTC. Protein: CASSLGIEGGAVPYEQYF.

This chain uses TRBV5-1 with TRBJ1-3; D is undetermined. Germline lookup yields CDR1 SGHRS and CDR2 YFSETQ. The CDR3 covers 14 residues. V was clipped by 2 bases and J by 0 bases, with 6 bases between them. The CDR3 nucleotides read TGCGCCAGCAGCTTAACAACCTCTGGAAACACCATATATTTT. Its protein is CASSLTTSGNTIYF.

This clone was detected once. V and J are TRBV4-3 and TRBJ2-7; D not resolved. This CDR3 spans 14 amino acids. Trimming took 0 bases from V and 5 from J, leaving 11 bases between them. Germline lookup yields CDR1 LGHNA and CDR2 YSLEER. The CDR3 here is CASSQDGFRHEQYF. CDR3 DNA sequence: TGCGCCAGCAGCCAAGACGGGTTCAGGCACGAGCAGTACTTC.

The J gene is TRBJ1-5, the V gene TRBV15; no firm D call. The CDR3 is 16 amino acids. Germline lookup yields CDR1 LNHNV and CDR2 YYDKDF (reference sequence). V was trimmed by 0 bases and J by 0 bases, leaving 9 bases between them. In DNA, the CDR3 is TGTGCCACCAGCAGAGATCTCGGAGATAGCAATCAGCCCCAGCATTTT. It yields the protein CATSRDLGDSNQPQHF.

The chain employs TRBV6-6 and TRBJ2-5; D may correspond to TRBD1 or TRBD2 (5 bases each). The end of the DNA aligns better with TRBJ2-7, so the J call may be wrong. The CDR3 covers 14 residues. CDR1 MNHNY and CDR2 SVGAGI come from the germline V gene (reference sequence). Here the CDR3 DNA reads TGTGCCAGCAGTATGGGGCGGGTCTCCTACGAGCAGTACTTC. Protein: CASSMGRVSYEQYF.

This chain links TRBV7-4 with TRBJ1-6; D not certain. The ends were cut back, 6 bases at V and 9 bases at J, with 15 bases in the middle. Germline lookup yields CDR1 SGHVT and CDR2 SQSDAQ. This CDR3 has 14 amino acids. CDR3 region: CASSPPTGGSPLHF. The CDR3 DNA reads TGTGCCAGCAGTCCCCCCACTGGAGGTTCACCCCTCCACTTT.

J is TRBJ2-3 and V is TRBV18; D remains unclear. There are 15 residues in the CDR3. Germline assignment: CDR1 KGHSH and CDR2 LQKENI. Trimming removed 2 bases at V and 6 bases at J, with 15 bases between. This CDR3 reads CASSPGPPSSDTQYF. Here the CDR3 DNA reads TGTGCCAGCTCACCAGGGCCTCCCTCCAGCGATACGCAGTATTTT.

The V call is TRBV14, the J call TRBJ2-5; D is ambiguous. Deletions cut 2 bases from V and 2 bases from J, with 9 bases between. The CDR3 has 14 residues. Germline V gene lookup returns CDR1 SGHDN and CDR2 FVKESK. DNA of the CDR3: TGTGCCAGCAGCCAATTTCAGGTACAAGAGACCCAGTACTTC. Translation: CASSQFQVQETQYF.

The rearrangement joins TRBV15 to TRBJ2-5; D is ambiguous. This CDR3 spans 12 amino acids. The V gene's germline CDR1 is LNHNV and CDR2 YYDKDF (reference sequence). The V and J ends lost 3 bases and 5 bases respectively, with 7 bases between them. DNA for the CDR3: TGTGCCACCAGCAGTGGAACTGAGACCCAGTACTTC. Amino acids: CATSSGTETQYF.

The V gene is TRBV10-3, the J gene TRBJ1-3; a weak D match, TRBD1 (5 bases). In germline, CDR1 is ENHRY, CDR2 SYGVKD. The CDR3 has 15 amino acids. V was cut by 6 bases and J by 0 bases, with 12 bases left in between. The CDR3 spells CAISQGGASGNTIYF. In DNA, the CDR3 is TGTGCCATCAGCCAGGGAGGGGCCTCTGGAAACACCATATATTTT.

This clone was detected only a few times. The CDR3 here is CASSGTGGRIVDEQYF. The CDR3 DNA sequence: TGTGCCAGCAGTGGTACAGGGGGAAGGATCGTTGACGAGCAGTACTTC. The rearrangement uses TRBV6-4 and TRBJ2-7; 8 bases agree with TRBD1. V lost 4 bases and J lost 5; bases outside the gene matches: 13. Germline V gene lookup returns CDR1 MRHNA and CDR2 SNTAGT. CDR3 size: 16 residues.

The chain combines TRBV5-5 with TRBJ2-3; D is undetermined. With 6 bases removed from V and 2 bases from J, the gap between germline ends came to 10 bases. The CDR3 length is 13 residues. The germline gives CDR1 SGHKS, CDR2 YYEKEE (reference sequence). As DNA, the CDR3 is TGTGCCAGCATGGTGGGCCTCACAGATACGCAGTATTTT. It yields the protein CASMVGLTDTQYF.

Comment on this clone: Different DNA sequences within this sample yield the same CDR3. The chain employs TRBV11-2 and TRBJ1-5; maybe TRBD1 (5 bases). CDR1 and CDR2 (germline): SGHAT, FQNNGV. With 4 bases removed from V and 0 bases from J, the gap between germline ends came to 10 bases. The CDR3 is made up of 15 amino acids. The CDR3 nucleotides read TGTGCCAGCAGCTCCACGGGGGATAGCAATCAGCCCCAGCATTTT. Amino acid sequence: CASSSTGDSNQPQHF.

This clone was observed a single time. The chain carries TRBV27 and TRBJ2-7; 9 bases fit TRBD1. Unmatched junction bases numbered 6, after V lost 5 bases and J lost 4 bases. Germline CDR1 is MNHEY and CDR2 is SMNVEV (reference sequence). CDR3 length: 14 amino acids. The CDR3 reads CASSPDRGGYEQYF. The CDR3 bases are TGTGCCAGCAGTCCGGACAGGGGAGGATACGAGCAGTACTTC.

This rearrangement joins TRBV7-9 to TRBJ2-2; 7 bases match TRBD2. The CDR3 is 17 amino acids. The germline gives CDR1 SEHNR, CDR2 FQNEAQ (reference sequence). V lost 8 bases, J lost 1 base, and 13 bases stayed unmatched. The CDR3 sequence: CASPLPEWTRNTGELFF. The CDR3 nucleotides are TGTGCCAGCCCGCTTCCCGAGTGGACTAGGAACACCGGGGAGCTGTTTTTT.

The CDR3 protein is CASSEAGSGASYEQYF. The CDR3 DNA is TGTGCCAGCAGTGAGGCCGGGAGTGGGGCCTCCTACGAGCAGTACTTC. This chain joins TRBV28 and TRBJ2-7; D is perhaps TRBD2 (6 bases). The germline CDR1 and CDR2 sequences are MDHEN and SYDVKM. The length of the CDR3 is 16 residues. V dropped 5 bases and J dropped 0 bases, with 17 bases sitting between them.

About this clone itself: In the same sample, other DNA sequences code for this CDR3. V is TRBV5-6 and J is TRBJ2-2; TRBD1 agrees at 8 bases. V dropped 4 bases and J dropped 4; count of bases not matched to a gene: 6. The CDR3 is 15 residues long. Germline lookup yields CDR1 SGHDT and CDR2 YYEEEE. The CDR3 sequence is CASSLDGQGTGELFF. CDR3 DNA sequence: TGTGCCAGCAGCCTAGACGGACAGGGCACCGGGGAGCTGTTTTTT.

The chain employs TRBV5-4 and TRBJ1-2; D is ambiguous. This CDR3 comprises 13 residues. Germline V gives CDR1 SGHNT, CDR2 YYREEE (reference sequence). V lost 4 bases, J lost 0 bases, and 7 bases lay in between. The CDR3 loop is CASSPDTNYGYTF. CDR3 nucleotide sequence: TGTGCCAGCAGCCCCGACACTAACTATGGCTACACCTTC.

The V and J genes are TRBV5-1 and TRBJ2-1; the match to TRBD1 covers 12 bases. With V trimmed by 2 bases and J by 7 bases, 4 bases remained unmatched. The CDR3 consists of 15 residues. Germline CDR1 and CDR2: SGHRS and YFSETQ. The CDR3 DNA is TGCGCCAGCAGCTTCGGGACAGGGGGCTATAATGAGCAGTTCTTC. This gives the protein CASSFGTGGYNEQFF.

The CDR3 DNA is TGCAGCGTTGGAGCTGCAGGGGGCGGTGAGACCCAGTACTTC. It translates to CSVGAAGGGETQYF. V is TRBV29-1 and J is TRBJ2-5; TRBD1 agrees at 8 bases. V lost 4 bases and J lost 5; bases outside the gene matches: 9. The length of the CDR3 is 14 residues. Germline V gene lookup returns CDR1 SQVTM and CDR2 ANQGSEA.